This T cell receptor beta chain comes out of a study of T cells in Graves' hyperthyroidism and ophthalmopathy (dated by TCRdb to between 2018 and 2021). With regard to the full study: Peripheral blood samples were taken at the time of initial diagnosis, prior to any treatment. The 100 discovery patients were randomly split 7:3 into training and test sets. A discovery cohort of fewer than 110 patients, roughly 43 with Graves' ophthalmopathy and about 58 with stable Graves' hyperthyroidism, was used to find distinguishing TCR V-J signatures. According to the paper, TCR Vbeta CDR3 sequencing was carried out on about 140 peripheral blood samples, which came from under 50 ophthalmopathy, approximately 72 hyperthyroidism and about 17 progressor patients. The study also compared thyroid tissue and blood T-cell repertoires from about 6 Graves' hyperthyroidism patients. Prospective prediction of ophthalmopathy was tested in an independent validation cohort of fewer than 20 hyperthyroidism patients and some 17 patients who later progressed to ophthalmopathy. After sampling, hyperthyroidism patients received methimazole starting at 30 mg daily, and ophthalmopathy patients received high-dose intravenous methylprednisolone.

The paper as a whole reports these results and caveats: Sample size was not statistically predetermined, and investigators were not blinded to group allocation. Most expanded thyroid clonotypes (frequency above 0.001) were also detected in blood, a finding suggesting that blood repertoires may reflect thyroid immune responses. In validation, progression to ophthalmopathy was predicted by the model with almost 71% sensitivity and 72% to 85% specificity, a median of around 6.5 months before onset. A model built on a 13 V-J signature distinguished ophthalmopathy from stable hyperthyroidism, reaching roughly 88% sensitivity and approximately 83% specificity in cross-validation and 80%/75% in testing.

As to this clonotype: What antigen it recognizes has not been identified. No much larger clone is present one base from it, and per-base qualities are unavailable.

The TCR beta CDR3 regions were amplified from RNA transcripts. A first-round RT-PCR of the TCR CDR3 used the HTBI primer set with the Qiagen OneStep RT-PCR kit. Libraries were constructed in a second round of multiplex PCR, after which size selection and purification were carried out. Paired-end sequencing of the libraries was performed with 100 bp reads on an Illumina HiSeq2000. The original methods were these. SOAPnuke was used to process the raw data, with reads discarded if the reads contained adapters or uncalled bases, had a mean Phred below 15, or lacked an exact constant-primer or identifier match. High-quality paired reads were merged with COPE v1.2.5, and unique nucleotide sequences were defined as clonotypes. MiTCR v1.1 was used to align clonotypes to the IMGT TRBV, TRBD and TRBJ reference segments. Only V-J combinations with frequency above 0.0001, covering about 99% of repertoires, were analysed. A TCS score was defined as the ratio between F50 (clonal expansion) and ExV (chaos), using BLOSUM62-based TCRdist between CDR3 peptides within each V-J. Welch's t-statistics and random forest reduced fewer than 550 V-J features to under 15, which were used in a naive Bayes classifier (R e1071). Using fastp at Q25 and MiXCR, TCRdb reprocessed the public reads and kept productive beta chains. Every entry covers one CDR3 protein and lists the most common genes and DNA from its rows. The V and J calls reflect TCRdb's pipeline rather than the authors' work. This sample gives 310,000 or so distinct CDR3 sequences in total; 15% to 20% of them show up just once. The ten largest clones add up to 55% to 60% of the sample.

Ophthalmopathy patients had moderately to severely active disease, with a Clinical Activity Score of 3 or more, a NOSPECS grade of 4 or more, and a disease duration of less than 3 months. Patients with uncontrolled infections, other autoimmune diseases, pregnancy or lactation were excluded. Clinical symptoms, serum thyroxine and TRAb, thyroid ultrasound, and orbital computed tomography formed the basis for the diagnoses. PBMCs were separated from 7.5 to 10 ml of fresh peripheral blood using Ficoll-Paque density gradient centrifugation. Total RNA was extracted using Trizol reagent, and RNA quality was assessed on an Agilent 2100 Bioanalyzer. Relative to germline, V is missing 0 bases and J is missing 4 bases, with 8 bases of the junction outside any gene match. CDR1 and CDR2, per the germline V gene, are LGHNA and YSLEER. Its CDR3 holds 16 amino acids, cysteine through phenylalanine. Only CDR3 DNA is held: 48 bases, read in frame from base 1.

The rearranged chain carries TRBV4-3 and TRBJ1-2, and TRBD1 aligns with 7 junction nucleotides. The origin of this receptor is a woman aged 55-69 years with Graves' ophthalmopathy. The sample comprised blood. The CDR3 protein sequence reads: CASSQDGSRGAYGYTF. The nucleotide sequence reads TGCGCCAGCAGCCAAGATGGGAGCAGGGGGGCCTATGGCTACACCTTC.